Listed below are T cell receptor beta chains from one sample, sequenced in a study of T cells in Graves' hyperthyroidism and ophthalmopathy. One entry per CDR3 protein, called by TCRdb with MiXCR from the multiplex PCR reads. The table includes 550,000 to 700,000 distinct CDR3 sequences, about 45% detected once. Sequencing was done on a sample of peripheral blood or thyroid tissue (not recorded which). The receptors here all came from an adult woman with Graves' disease, either hyperthyroidism or ophthalmopathy (not recorded which). Each CDR3 is given with its conserved first and last residue. The order of the fields is clone size, J gene, V gene, D gene, CDR3 DNA, CDR3 protein. A D gene is named only where the DNA matches it firmly. Clone size, where shown, is once, few, many, or a class for clones that have expanded.

many TRBJ2-1 TRBV5-1 . TGCGCCAGCAGCTCCCTCCTCGAACGAGGGAATGAGCAGTTCTTC CASSSLLERGNEQFF
many TRBJ2-6 TRBV5-1 TRBD1 TGCGCCAGCAGCTTGGGACAGGGGGCGGGGGCCAACGTCCTGACTTTC CASSLGQGAGANVLTF
once TRBJ1-3 TRBV9 . TGTGCCAGCAGCGCTTCTCGTCACAACTCTGGAAACACCATATATTTT CASSASRHNSGNTIYF
. TRBJ2-5 TRBV25-1 . TGTGCCAGCAGTGCGGGGAGGGAGACCCAGTACTTC CASSAGRETQYF
few TRBJ2-7 TRBV10-2 . TGCGCCAGCAGTGCCAGGGACGAGCAGTACTTC CASSARDEQYF
. TRBJ2-6 TRBV29-1 . TGCAGCGTTGTAGCCAGGGACACTGTTCTCTCTGGGGCCAACGTCCTGACTTTC CSVVARDTVLSGANVLTF
. TRBJ1-1 TRBV7-8 . TGTGCCAGCAGCTTAGAGTGGGCCGTGAACACTGAAGCTTTCTTT CASSLEWAVNTEAFF
. TRBJ2-6 TRBV7-9 TRBD1 TGTGCCAGTAGTGCCCGGACAGGGGAATCGGGGGCCAACGTCCTGACTTTC CASSARTGESGANVLTF
. TRBJ1-5 TRBV12-3/TRBV12-4 TRBD1 TGTGCCAGCAGATCCGGGACAGGGAAAAGTCAGCCCCAGCATTTT CASRSGTGKSQPQHF
. TRBJ1-2 TRBV7-2 . TGTGCCAGCAGCTTTATAGGGGGCTACACCTTC CASSFIGGYTF
. TRBJ2-7 TRBV20-1 . TGCAGTGCCCAACCACCTGAGCAGTACTTC CSAQPPEQYF
. TRBJ2-1 TRBV10-3 . TGTGCCACCACCGGGGACTCCTACAATGAGCAGTTCTTC CATTGDSYNEQFF
many TRBJ2-7 TRBV9 TRBD1 TGTGCCAGCAGCCCCGGGACAGTCTACGAGCAGTACTTC CASSPGTVYEQYF
many TRBJ1-1 TRBV5-1 TRBD1 TGCGCCAGCAGCCCGGGACAGGGGATCGGTAACACTGAAGCTTTCTTT CASSPGQGIGNTEAFF
few TRBJ1-2 TRBV29-1 . TGTAGCGTTGTAGGCAGGAGCGGCTACACCTTC CSVVGRSGYTF
many TRBJ2-2 TRBV15 TRBD2 TGTGCCACCAGCAAAGGACTAGATGGGACCGGGGAGCTGTTTTTT CATSKGLDGTGELFF
. TRBJ2-2 TRBV4-1 . TGCGCCAGCAGCCGAGGGACTGGCGGAACGAACACCGGGGAGCTGTTTTTT CASSRGTGGTNTGELFF
many TRBJ1-4 TRBV24-1 TRBD1 TGTGCCACCAGTCGAGGGGGCGCTTCTGAAAAACTGTTTTTT CATSRGGASEKLFF
. TRBJ2-6 TRBV20-1 . TGCAGTGCTTGGGAGCAGGGCAACTCTGGGGCCAACGTCCTGACTTTC CSAWEQGNSGANVLTF
many TRBJ2-7 TRBV4-1 . TGCGCCAGCAGCCCATCCACTGTGCGGGAAAGTAGCCGGCAGTACTTC CASSPSTVRESSRQYF
. TRBJ2-7 TRBV29-1 . TGCAGCGTTGCAGGAGGACAGTCTCTATACCGATCCTACGAGCAGTACTTC CSVAGGQSLYRSYEQYF
. TRBJ1-2 TRBV12-3/TRBV12-4 . TGTGCCAGCAGCCCAGCGGAGCCCTATGGCTACACCTTC CASSPAEPYGYTF
many TRBJ1-1 TRBV29-1 . TGCAGCGTTGGGCTCACTGAAGCTTTCTTT CSVGLTEAFF
. TRBJ1-1 TRBV20-1 . TGCAGTGCTAGAGATGAGGGCAGGGTCGGGACTGAAGCTTTCTTT CSARDEGRVGTEAFF
once TRBJ2-5 TRBV20-1 . TGCAGTGCTAGCGGTCAGCCCCAGTACTTC CSASGQPQYF
. TRBJ2-7 TRBV19 TRBD1 TGTGCCAGTAGTGGGGGACAGGGCGGCGAGCAGTACTTC CASSGGQGGEQYF
many TRBJ1-3 TRBV7-6 . TGTGCCAGCAGTTGGGGGACGGATTCTGGAAACACCATATATTTT CASSWGTDSGNTIYF
. TRBJ2-5 TRBV2 TRBD2 TGTGCCAGCAGTGAGGAAGGGTCAGGGAGGGATGGGCACCGTGGGGGGTACTTC CASSEEGSGRDGHRGGYF
many TRBJ2-7 TRBV7-9 TRBD2 TGTGCCAGCAGCCAAGGACTAGCGGTCACCTACGAGCAGTACTTC CASSQGLAVTYEQYF
many TRBJ2-2 TRBV6-6 . TGTGCCAGCAGTTACATGGATTCGCGGGACTGGACCGGGGAGCTGTTTTTT CASSYMDSRDWTGELFF
many TRBJ1-5 TRBV15 . TGTGCCACCAGCAGAGGGGCCAGAGCGAATCAGCCCCAGCATTTT CATSRGARANQPQHF
. TRBJ2-7 TRBV3-1 TRBD1 TGTGCCAGCAGCCAGACCGGGACAGGGGCCCCCGAGCAGTACTTC CASSQTGTGAPEQYF
many TRBJ1-2 TRBV12-3/TRBV12-4 . TGTGCCAGCAGTCCATCTAATCTAGGCGGCTACACCTTC CASSPSNLGGYTF
. TRBJ2-2 TRBV24-1 TRBD2 TGTGCCACCAGTGAGATAGCGGGAGTGGCGGCCGGGGAGCTGTTTTTT CATSEIAGVAAGELFF
many TRBJ2-7 TRBV13 . TGTGCCAGCAGCGGTGGCGGTTCGCGGGTGACCTACGAGCAGTACTTC CASSGGGSRVTYEQYF
once TRBJ1-1 TRBV4-3 . TGCGCCAGCAGCCCTGTCTGGGGGGCAAGCATGAACACTGAAGCTTTCTTT CASSPVWGASMNTEAFF
many TRBJ2-5 TRBV27 . TGTGCCAGCAGTCCCCCGGAACTGCAAGAGACCCAGTACTTC CASSPPELQETQYF
. TRBJ2-5 TRBV6-4 TRBD2 TGTGCCAGCAGAGGGGGGACTAGCGGGGCCCCGGCCCAGTACTTC CASRGGTSGAPAQYF
many TRBJ2-2 TRBV2 . TGTGCCAGCAGTGGCACCGGGGAGCTGTTTTTT CASSGTGELFF
. TRBJ2-7 TRBV9 . TGTGCCAGCAGTGCTAGAGGACTGGGTGGGGAGCAGTACTTC CASSARGLGGEQYF
. TRBJ2-7 TRBV7-9 . TGTGCCAGCAGCTTAAGGGACCAGCGGGCCGAGCAGTACTTC CASSLRDQRAEQYF